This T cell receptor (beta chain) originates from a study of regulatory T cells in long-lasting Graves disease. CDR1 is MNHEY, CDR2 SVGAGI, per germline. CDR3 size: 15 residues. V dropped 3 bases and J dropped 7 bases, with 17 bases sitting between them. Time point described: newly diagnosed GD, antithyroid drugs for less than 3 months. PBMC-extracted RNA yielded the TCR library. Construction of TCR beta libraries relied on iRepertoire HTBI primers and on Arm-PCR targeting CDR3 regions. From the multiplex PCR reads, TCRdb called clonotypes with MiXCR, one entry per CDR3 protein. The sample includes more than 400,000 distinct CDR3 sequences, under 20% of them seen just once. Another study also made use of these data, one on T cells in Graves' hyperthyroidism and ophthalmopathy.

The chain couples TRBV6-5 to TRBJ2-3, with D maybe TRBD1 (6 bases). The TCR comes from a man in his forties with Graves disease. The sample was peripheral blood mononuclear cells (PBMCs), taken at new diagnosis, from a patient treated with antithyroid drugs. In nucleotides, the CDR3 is TGTGCCAGCAGTTATTCTGGGACACAACCCAATACGCAGTATTTT. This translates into CASSYSGTQPNTQYF.